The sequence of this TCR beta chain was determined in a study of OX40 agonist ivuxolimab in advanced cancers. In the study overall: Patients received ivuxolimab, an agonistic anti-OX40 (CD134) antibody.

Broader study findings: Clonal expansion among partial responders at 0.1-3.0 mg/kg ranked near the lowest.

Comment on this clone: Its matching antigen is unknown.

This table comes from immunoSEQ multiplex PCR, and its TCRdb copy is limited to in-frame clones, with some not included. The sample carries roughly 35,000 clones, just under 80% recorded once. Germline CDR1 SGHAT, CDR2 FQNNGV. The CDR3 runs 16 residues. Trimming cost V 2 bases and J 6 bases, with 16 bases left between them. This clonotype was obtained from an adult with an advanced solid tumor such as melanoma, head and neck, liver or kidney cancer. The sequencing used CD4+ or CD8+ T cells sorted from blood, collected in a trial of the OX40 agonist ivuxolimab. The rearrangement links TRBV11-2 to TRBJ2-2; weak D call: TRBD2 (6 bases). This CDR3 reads CASSLMLAKRSGELFF. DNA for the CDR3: TGTGCCAGCAGCTTAATGCTAGCGAAGAGGTCCGGGGAGCTGTTTTTT.